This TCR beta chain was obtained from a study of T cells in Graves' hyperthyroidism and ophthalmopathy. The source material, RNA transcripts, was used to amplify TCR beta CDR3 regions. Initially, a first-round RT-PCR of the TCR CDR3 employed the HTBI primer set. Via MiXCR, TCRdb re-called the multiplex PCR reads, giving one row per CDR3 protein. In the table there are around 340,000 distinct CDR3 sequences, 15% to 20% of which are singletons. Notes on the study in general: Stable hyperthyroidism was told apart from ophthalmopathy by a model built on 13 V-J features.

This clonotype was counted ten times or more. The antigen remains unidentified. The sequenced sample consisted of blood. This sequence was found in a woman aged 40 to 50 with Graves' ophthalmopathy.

CDR3 nucleotide sequence: TGTGCCAGCAGTGAAAACAGGGCTGGAAACACCATATATTTT. Residues: CASSENRAGNTIYF. This sequence joins TRBV2 and TRBJ1-3; possible D gene TRBD1, 6 bases. This CDR3 comprises 14 residues. Trimming pared 2 bases from V and 2 bases from J, leaving 7 bases between. Germline CDR1 and CDR2: SNHLY and FYNNEI.